This TCR beta chain was identified in a study of regulatory T cells in long-lasting Graves disease. Sample time point: newly diagnosed GD, antithyroid drugs for less than 3 months. Extracted PBMC RNA gave rise to the TCR library. The CDR3 runs 16 residues. Germline V lookup: CDR1 SGHRS, CDR2 YFSETQ. The J segment lost 7 bases and the V segment lost 4 bases, leaving 17 bases of the junction unmatched. Sequencing libraries for TCR beta were prepared with iRepertoire HTBI primers and Arm-PCR of CDR3 regions. TCRdb called the multiplex PCR reads again in MiXCR, with one record for every CDR3 protein. Here the sample spans hundreds of thousands of distinct CDR3 sequences, 16% being singletons. The sample was also reused in another study, on T cells in Graves' hyperthyroidism and ophthalmopathy.

This specimen was peripheral blood mononuclear cells (PBMCs), taken at new diagnosis, from a patient treated with antithyroid drugs. V usage is TRBV5-1 and J usage is TRBJ2-7; 7 positions agree with TRBD1. This receptor was identified in a woman aged 40 to 65 with Graves disease. The CDR3 nucleotides are TGCGCCAGCAGCGAAAGACAGGGACGACTTAAGGGGGAGCAGTACTTC. Its translation: CASSERQGRLKGEQYF.